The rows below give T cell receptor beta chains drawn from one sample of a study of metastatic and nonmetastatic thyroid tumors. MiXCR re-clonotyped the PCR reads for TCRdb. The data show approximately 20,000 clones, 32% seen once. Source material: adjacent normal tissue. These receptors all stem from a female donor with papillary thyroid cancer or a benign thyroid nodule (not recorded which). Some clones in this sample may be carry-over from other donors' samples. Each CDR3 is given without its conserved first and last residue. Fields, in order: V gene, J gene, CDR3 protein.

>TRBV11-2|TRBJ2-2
ASSDGPPGDTGELF
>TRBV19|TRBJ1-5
ASSPEDRGNQPQH
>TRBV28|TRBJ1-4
ASVRWAENPTNEKLF
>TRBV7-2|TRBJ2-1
ASSSGLAGGQQF
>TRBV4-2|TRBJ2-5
ASSLRGLAEETQY
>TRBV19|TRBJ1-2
ASSISEGYGYT
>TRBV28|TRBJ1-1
ATASYTEAF
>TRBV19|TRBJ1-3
ASWGWGRNTIY
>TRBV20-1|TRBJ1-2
SVKNRGQNYGYT
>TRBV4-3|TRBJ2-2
ASSQDENTGELF
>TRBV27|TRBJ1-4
ASSFRAHNEKLF
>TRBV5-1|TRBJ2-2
ASSFEYTGELF
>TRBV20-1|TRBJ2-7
SYLDMSSYEQY
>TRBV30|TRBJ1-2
AWSQGGTYGYT
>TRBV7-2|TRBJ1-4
ASSSDRADEKLF
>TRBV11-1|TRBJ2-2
ASQGTGNTGELF
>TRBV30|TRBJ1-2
AWSEGQDYGYT
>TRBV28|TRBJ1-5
ATHVGDGPHQPQH
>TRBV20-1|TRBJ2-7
SARDSAGADEQY
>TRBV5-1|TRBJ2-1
ASSLRLSGEYNEQF
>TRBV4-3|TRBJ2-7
ASSQDGNEQY
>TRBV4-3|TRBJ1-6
ASSQDGGSYNSPLH